Below, one T cell receptor beta chain is given with its context. V lost 0 bases to trimming and J lost 0 bases, with 9 bases between them. The CDR3 runs to 16 residues. Germline V CDR1 and CDR2: SGDLS, YYNGEE. Original methodology: The assay estimated nucleated cells by amplifying reference gene primers. Sequencing was performed with immunoSEQ multiplex PCR; in TCRdb, only in-frame clones are kept and a portion is missing. The V and J calls and clone size come from that table; D and trimming were worked out from the DNA. The table lists about 250,000 clones, approximately 79% of them singletons. These data originate in a study of blood T cell repertoires in COVID-19. The overall study: Both acute and convalescent COVID-19 samples were obtained from the United States, Italy and Spain. PBMCs, B-cell-depleted T cells, or T cells provided the cDNA or gDNA that made up the material.

The chain employs TRBV9 and TRBJ2-2; D gene unclear. This TCR was recovered from a woman aged 40 to 55 with active or convalescent COVID-19. The sequenced sample was peripheral blood. This CDR3 is CASSVASRSNTGELFF. In DNA, the CDR3 is TGTGCCAGCAGCGTAGCCTCCCGTTCGAACACCGGGGAGCTGTTTTTT.